This T cell receptor beta chain was captured by sequencing in a study of STAT5B mutations in CD4+ large granular lymphocyte leukemia. Study-level background: Among healthy donors, a particular HLA allele went with more CDR3 'QG' motifs.

V was shortened by 3 bases and J by 0 bases, with 6 bases between the two germline ends. Per the germline V gene, CDR1 is WSHSY and CDR2 is SAAADI. The CDR3 is made up of 15 amino acids. Here immunoSEQ multiplex PCR was the method, and the copy in TCRdb shows in-frame clones only, minus some. The repertoire holds about 32,000 clones, approximately 81% seen once, with about 2.4% in the top ten. Findings and caveats of the study: Top patient clones used TRBV06 genes more often: 8/27 versus 2/35 in controls. Patient CD4-sorted repertoires stayed more clonal than healthy ones after leukemic-clone removal.

In its sample, this clone was seen a few times. Its antigen is as yet unknown. Specimen: CD4+ T cells from blood buffy coats. The receptor was isolated from a human donor in good health. V and J are TRBV10-2 and TRBJ2-6; D remains ambiguous. The CDR3 sequence: CASSDGDSGANVLTF. The CDR3 DNA follows: TGCGCCAGCAGTGATGGGGACTCTGGGGCCAACGTCCTGACTTTC.